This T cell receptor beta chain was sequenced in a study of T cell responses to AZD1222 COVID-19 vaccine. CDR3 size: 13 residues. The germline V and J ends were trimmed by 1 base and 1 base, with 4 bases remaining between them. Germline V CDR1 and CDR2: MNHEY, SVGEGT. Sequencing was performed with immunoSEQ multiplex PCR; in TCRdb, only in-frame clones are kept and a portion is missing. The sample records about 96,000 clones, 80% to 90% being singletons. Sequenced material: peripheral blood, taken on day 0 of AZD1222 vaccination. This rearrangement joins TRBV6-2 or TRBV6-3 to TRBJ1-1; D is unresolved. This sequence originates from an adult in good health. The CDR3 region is CASSYFRNTEAFF. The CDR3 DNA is TGTGCCAGCAGTTACTTCCGGAACACTGAAGCTTTCTTT.